The clone carrying this TCR beta chain was found a few times. What it binds is unknown. Amplified TCR beta CDR3 regions derived from RNA transcripts. HTBI primers were employed in a first-round RT-PCR of the TCR CDR3. TCRdb re-derived calls from the multiplex PCR reads in MiXCR, one entry per CDR3 protein. Counted here are about 640,000 distinct CDR3 sequences, around 13% occurring once; the ten biggest clones make up 12%. The data originate from a study of T cells in Graves' hyperthyroidism and ophthalmopathy. Study background: Prior to any treatment, at the point of initial diagnosis, peripheral blood was collected.

Trimming took off 4 bases at V and 2 bases at J, with 12 bases between the two ends. The CDR3 has 14 residues. The germline V gene has CDR1 LGHNA and CDR2 YSLEER. Study conclusions and caveats: Prediction of ophthalmopathy progression came a median around 7.1 months pre-onset. From stable hyperthyroidism, ophthalmopathy was separated by a 13 V-J model. In blood, most of the thyroid clonotypes expanded above 0.001 were also present.

This clonotype originated in a woman aged 45-65 years with Graves' ophthalmopathy. The sequenced sample was blood. The chain employs TRBV4-3 and TRBJ2-7; D call uncertain. The CDR3 here is CASSRTLGPYEQYF. Written as DNA, the CDR3 is TGCGCCAGCAGCCGAACTTTAGGTCCCTACGAGCAGTACTTC.